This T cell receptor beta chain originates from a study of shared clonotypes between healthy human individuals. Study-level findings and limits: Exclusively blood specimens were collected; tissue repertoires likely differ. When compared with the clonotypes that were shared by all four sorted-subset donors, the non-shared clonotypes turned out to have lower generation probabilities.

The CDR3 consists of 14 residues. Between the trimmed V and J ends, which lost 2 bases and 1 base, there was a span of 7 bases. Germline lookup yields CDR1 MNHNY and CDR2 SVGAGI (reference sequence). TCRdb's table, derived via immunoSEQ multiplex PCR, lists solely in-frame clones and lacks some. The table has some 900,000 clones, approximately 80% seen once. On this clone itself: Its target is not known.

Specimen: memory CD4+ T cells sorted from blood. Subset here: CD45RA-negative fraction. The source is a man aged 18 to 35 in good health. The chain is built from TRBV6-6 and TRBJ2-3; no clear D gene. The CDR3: CASSYGFGTDTQYF. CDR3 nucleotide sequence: TGTGCCAGCAGTTACGGGTTCGGCACAGATACGCAGTATTTT.